The 25 T cell receptor beta chains in this list originate from one sample, sequenced in a study of spatial heterogeneity in lung cancer. Time point in this sample: sample taken at primary tumor resection. Whole RNA was taken from tumor, nontumor lung or frozen PBMC; it was then sequenced unsorted. TCRdb re-derived calls from the 5' RACE reads in MiXCR, one entry per CDR3 protein. The sample lists 20,000 to 25,000 distinct CDR3 sequences, roughly 4.6% seen once, with about 7.7% in the top ten. Sample: PBMCs, taken at surgery. The receptor set was obtained from a male donor with early-stage non-small cell lung cancer.

This clonotype was recorded many times. V is TRBV2 and J is TRBJ1-6; tentatively, D is TRBD1 (6 bases). The CDR3 is 12 residues long. Trimming left V 5 bases short and J 10 bases short, with 9 bases between. Looked up from germline, CDR1 is SNHLY and CDR2 is FYNNEI. The CDR3 sequence: CASSSGASPLHF. The CDR3 DNA follows: TGTGCCAGCAGTTCGGGGGCCTCACCCCTCCACTTT.

This clonotype was recorded many times. V usage is TRBV19 and J usage is TRBJ2-7, with TRBD1 matching over 8 bases. The CDR3 has 14 residues. In germline, CDR1 is LNHDA, CDR2 SQIVND (reference sequence). With 7 bases clipped from V and 8 bases from J, the junction kept 13 bases outside the gene matches. CDR3 in amino acids: CASTGTGSPSKQYF. In nucleotides, the CDR3 is TGTGCCAGTACTGGGACAGGATCCCCCAGCAAGCAGTACTTC.

This clonotype has a count of ten or more. V is TRBV7-2 and J is TRBJ1-3, with unresolved D. Germline CDR1 is SGHTA and CDR2 is FQGNSA. Deletions cut 0 bases from V and 1 base from J, with 4 bases between. This CDR3 has 14 residues. CDR3 DNA: TGTGCCAGCAGCTTAGCCAAATCTGGAAACACCATATATTTT. It translates to CASSLAKSGNTIYF.

This clonotype was detected many times. V and J are TRBV5-6 and TRBJ1-2, with D tentatively TRBD1 (5 bases). CDR3 length equals 16 residues. Per the germline V gene, CDR1 is SGHDT and CDR2 is YYEEEE. V was cut by 6 bases and J by 4 bases, with 22 bases left in between. As DNA, the CDR3 is TGTGCCAGCACCAGGAAGGGTACAGGTCTCCCCTATGGCTACACCTTC. Its translation is CASTRKGTGLPYGYTF. Variable domain in full (rest from reference TRBV5-6 and TRBJ1-2): DAGVTQSPTHLIKTRGQQVTLRCSPKSGHDTVSWYQQALGQGPQFIFQYYEEEERQRGNFPDRFSGHQFPNYSSELNVNALLLGDSALYLCASTRKGTGLPYGYTFGSGTRLTVV.

There are many counts of this clonotype. V usage is TRBV28 and J usage is TRBJ1-1; D is unclear. Deletions cut 2 bases from V and 3 bases from J, with 10 bases between. Germline values: CDR1 MDHEN, CDR2 SYDVKM. The CDR3 consists of 14 residues. The CDR3 reads CASSLPRRDTEAFF. The CDR3, as DNA: TGTGCCAGCAGTTTACCAAGGAGGGACACTGAAGCTTTCTTT.

There are many counts of this clonotype. This chain links TRBV19 with TRBJ1-1; 12 nucleotides agree with TRBD1. CDR1 and CDR2 from the germline V gene are LNHDA and SQIVND (reference sequence). Germline trimming cut 2 bases from V and 11 bases from J; bases unmatched to any gene: 6. The CDR3 totals 14 residues. For the CDR3, the DNA is TGTGCCAGTAGTATATCCCCGGGACAGGGGGCCGCTTTCTTT. Its protein is CASSISPGQGAAFF.

The sample holds many counts of this clonotype. The rearrangement uses TRBV7-2 and TRBJ2-3, with no clear D. From germline, CDR1 is SGHTA and CDR2 FQGNSA. Trimming left V 5 bases short and J 4 bases short, with 10 bases between. This CDR3 spans 13 amino acids. CDR3 region: CASSLRDADTQYF. The CDR3 DNA reads TGTGCCAGCAGCCTTCGAGACGCAGATACGCAGTATTTT.

This clonotype was counted a few times. The chain employs TRBV6-6 and TRBJ2-7, with TRBD2 identical over 16 bases. Unmatched junction bases numbered 5, after V lost 2 bases and J lost 7 bases. The CDR3 extends over 16 amino acids. From germline, CDR1 is MNHNY and CDR2 SVGAGI (reference sequence). This chain's CDR3 is CASSYAGTSGRVEQYF. The CDR3 coding sequence is TGTGCCAGCAGTTACGCCGGGACTAGCGGGAGGGTTGAGCAGTACTTC.

This clonotype was recorded at least ten times. The chain links TRBV29-1 to TRBJ2-7; tentative D call: TRBD2 (5 bases). The V end was cut by 7 bases, the J end by 1 base, with 17 bases between. There are 14 residues in the CDR3. Germline lookup yields CDR1 SQVTM and CDR2 ANQGSEA. The CDR3 DNA reads TGCAGCGCCCGATCAGGACTGGGATCCTACGAGCAGTACTTC. Translation gives CSARSGLGSYEQYF.

This clonotype has a count of ten or more. The chain employs TRBV19 and TRBJ1-4; 9 bases are a match to TRBD1. The CDR3 covers 13 residues. Germline-derived CDR1 and CDR2 are LNHDA and SQIVND (reference sequence). The trim removed 6 bases at V and 7 bases at J, leaving 3 bases unmatched. The CDR3 is CASRTGGGEKLFF. CDR3 DNA sequence: TGTGCCAGTAGAACAGGGGGCGGTGAAAAACTGTTTTTT.

This clonotype was recorded many times. The chain combines TRBV29-1 with TRBJ2-1; 7 bases line up with TRBD2. The J segment lost 12 bases and the V segment lost 4 bases, leaving 9 bases of the junction unmatched. CDR3 length equals 12 residues. Germline V gives CDR1 SQVTM, CDR2 ANQGSEA. This CDR3 reads CSVVAGTQGQFF. As DNA, the CDR3 is TGCAGCGTTGTAGCGGGTACCCAAGGGCAGTTCTTC.

This clonotype is categorized as medium-sized. This chain uses TRBV7-2 with TRBJ2-7; D is unresolved. The CDR3 is 13 residues long. V was clipped by 4 bases and J by 6 bases, with 13 bases between them. Germline V CDR1 and CDR2: SGHTA, FQGNSA. The CDR3 reads CASSSQGQREQYF. The CDR3 DNA reads TGTGCCAGCAGCTCGCAAGGCCAGCGCGAGCAGTACTTC.

This clonotype was picked up many times. CDR3 nucleotides: TGCGCCAGCAGCGAACAGACGGGCACAGATACGCAGTATTTT. It is translated as CASSEQTGTDTQYF. The chain couples TRBV5-1 to TRBJ2-3; D remains ambiguous. The germline CDR1 and CDR2 sequences are SGHRS and YFSETQ. V lost 4 bases and J 1 base, leaving 10 bases between the germline ends. The CDR3 covers 14 residues.

By frequency in the sample, this clonotype is medium-sized. V and J are TRBV11-2 and TRBJ2-2; no definite D call. CDR1 and CDR2 (germline): SGHAT, FQNNGV. This CDR3 has 15 residues. V was clipped by 3 bases and J by 4 bases, with 12 bases between them. CDR3 coding DNA: TGTGCCAGCAGCTTGACGAGTTTGGGCACCGGGGAGCTGTTTTTT. It yields the protein CASSLTSLGTGELFF.

This clonotype came up a few times. This chain joins TRBV7-9 and TRBJ1-6; D unresolved. The CDR3 totals 15 residues. Trimming took 2 bases from V and 6 from J, leaving 11 bases between them. CDR1 and CDR2 (germline): SEHNR, FQNEAQ (reference sequence). The CDR3 region is CASSLSSASNSPLHF. The CDR3 bases are TGTGCCAGCAGCTTATCGTCCGCTAGTAATTCACCCCTCCACTTT.

This clonotype has a count of ten or more. The chain has TRBV11-2 and TRBJ2-3; 7 bases are a match to TRBD2. V shed 1 base and J 5 bases; nucleotides not matched to a gene: 6. The V gene's germline CDR1 is SGHAT and CDR2 FQNNGV. This CDR3 region has 15 residues. The CDR3 reads CASSLGWTGGDTQYF. The CDR3 nucleotides read TGTGCCAGCAGCTTAGGGTGGACGGGGGGAGATACGCAGTATTTT.

This clonotype has at least ten counts. The V call is TRBV4-3, the J call TRBJ2-7, with 16 bases fitting TRBD2. The germline CDR1 and CDR2 sequences are LGHNA and YSLEER. The junction had 4 bases not matched to a gene; V was cut back by 3 bases and J by 2 bases. This CDR3 has 17 amino acids. The chain's CDR3 is CASSQGLAGGSPYEQYF. CDR3 nucleotide sequence: TGCGCCAGCAGCCAGGGACTAGCGGGAGGGTCGCCCTACGAGCAGTACTTC.

This clonotype was detected ten times or more. The CDR3 region has the DNA TGTGCCATTACGGGAGGGGTTACTGAAGCTTTCTTT. As protein: CAITGGVTEAFF. The chain combines TRBV6-1 with TRBJ1-1, with D perhaps TRBD1 (5 bases). The CDR3 totals 12 residues. The V end lost 10 bases, the J end lost 5 bases, and 14 bases lay between the germline ends. Germline V CDR1 and CDR2: MNHNS, SASEGT.

In its sample, this clonotype was seen many times. One end of the junction fails to match germline, which may point to a read error. The chain employs TRBV6-5 and TRBJ2-7; the D is unclear. Germline assignment: CDR1 MNHEY and CDR2 SVGAGI. The CDR3 is 12 amino acids. In nucleotides, the CDR3 is TGTGCCAGCAGCCCGACCTCCCACGAGCAGTACTTC. Amino acid sequence: CASSPTSHEQYF.

This clonotype was seen ten or more times. V is TRBV4-3 and J is TRBJ2-1; 8 nucleotides match TRBD2. CDR1 is LGHNA and CDR2 is YSLEER in the germline V gene. CDR3 length: 15 amino acids. J was trimmed by 9 bases and V by 1 base; bases with no gene match: 8. The CDR3 here is CASSQVAGGKFEQFF. DNA for the CDR3: TGCGCCAGCAGCCAAGTGGCGGGAGGAAAGTTTGAGCAGTTCTTC.

The chain uses TRBV10-2 and TRBJ2-6; D gene ambiguous. Trimming shortened V by 6 bases and J by 0 bases, and 18 bases separated the two germline ends. This CDR3 is 18 amino acids long. CDR1 and CDR2 (germline): WSHSY, SAAADI. This CDR3 reads CASRGPSVSDSGANVLTF. The CDR3 DNA follows: TGCGCCAGCAGGGGCCCGTCGGTATCTGACTCTGGGGCCAACGTCCTGACTTTC.

This rearrangement joins TRBV2 to TRBJ1-1; D may be TRBD1 (6 bases). V dropped 4 bases and J dropped 0 bases, with 12 bases sitting between them. CDR1 SNHLY and CDR2 FYNNEI come from the germline V gene. CDR3 length: 15 residues. As DNA, the CDR3 is TGTGCCAGCAGTGGCAGACAGGCCATGAACACTGAAGCTTTCTTT. It is translated as CASSGRQAMNTEAFF.

Points on this clonotype: At one boundary the junction diverges from the germline segment, which might be a read error. This chain connects TRBV7-2 to TRBJ2-7, with D possibly being TRBD1 or TRBD2 (5 bases each). In germline, CDR1 is SGHTA, CDR2 FQGNSA. The CDR3 is made up of 13 amino acids. The DNA of the CDR3 is TGTGCCAGCAGCTTAGGCCTGGGGACCCATTTCGACTTC. This codes for CASSLGLGTHFDF.

This clonotype has a count of ten or more. Here the CDR3 reads CASSEVRHRGPPNNEQFF. CDR3 nucleotides: TGTGCCAGCAGTGAAGTCAGACACAGGGGACCACCCAACAATGAGCAGTTCTTC. The rearrangement uses TRBV6-1 and TRBJ2-1; 7 bases match TRBD1. Germline lookup yields CDR1 MNHNS and CDR2 SASEGT. The CDR3 has 18 amino acids. With 1 base clipped from V and 5 bases from J, the junction kept 14 bases outside the gene matches.

Ten or more counts support this clonotype. The chain couples TRBV2 to TRBJ2-5, with D unresolved. This CDR3 is built from 14 residues. The germline V gene encodes CDR1 SNHLY and CDR2 FYNNEI. V dropped 0 bases and J dropped 9 bases, with 14 bases sitting between them. CDR3 loop: CASSEAQVVPAQYF. The CDR3 coding sequence is TGTGCCAGCAGTGAAGCGCAGGTGGTCCCGGCCCAGTACTTC.